Each of the 20 T cell receptor beta chains below was sequenced from the same sample in a study of PD-L1 blockade in urothelial cancer. This table comes from immunoSEQ multiplex PCR, and its TCRdb copy is limited to in-frame clones, with some not included. The sample has fewer than 65,000 clones, 80% to 90% seen once. Time point here: pretreatment peripheral blood. The specimen was PBMCs, collected around atezolizumab (anti-PD-L1) treatment. These receptors were taken from a man between 65 and 85 years old with urothelial cancer.

The genes are TRBV4-1 and TRBJ2-5; 8 bases agree with TRBD2. With V trimmed by 1 base and J by 2 bases, 6 bases remained unmatched. This CDR3 has 16 residues. From germline, CDR1 is MGHRA and CDR2 YSYEKL. CDR3 in DNA: TGCGCCAGCAGCCAAGTTCTAGCGGGTTCGCAAGAGACCCAGTACTTC. It is translated as CASSQVLAGSQETQYF.

The chain combines TRBV10-1 with TRBJ2-1; 8 bases agree with TRBD2. The J segment lost 8 bases and the V segment lost 4 bases, leaving 7 bases of the junction unmatched. Germline CDR1 WNHNN, CDR2 SYGVQD (reference sequence). CDR3 length: 14 residues. CDR3 in DNA: TGCGCCAGCAGTGGTGTGAGCGGGAGTTATGAGCAGTTCTTC. This translates into CASSGVSGSYEQFF.

This chain connects TRBV30 to TRBJ2-5; 11 bases are a match to TRBD1. This CDR3 comprises 15 residues. V shed 5 bases, J shed 6 bases, and the junction held 11 bases outside the gene matches. The germline V gene encodes CDR1 GTSNPN and CDR2 SVGIG (reference sequence). CDR3 residues: CAWGSGTGGPKTQYF. CDR3 DNA sequence: TGTGCCTGGGGATCCGGGACAGGGGGTCCGAAGACCCAGTACTTC.

This clone was seen more than once but under ten times. The chain recombines TRBV28 with TRBJ2-2, with D uncertain. The CDR3 loop spans 13 amino acids. Trimming removed 1 base at V and 7 bases at J, with 7 bases between. Germline CDR1 is MDHEN and CDR2 is SYDVKM. DNA for the CDR3: TGTGCCAGCAGTTTATTGGCCGACGGGGAGCTGTTTTTT. Protein: CASSLLADGELFF.

The chain carries TRBV6-1 and TRBJ1-2; 7 bases line up with TRBD1. The CDR3 has 12 amino acids. Looked up from germline, CDR1 is MNHNS and CDR2 is SASEGT. The trim removed 3 bases at V and 5 bases at J, leaving 0 bases unmatched. The CDR3 nucleotides read TGTGCCAGCAGTGAGGGACAGTATGGCTACACCTTC. This translates into CASSEGQYGYTF.

The chain has TRBV2 and TRBJ1-2, with D perhaps matching TRBD1 (6 bases). The CDR3 covers 13 residues. V lost 6 bases, J lost 9 bases, and 17 bases lay in between. Germline V gene lookup returns CDR1 SNHLY and CDR2 FYNNEI. The CDR3 DNA is TGTGCCAGCAGCCCCGGACAGTTTTTAAGCTACACCTTC. Amino acids: CASSPGQFLSYTF. Based on the CDR3 plus reference TRBV2 and TRBJ1-2, the full variable domain is EPEVTQTPSHQVTQMGQEVILRCVPISNHLYFYWYRQILGQKVEFLVSFYNNEISEKSEIFDDQFSVERPDGSNFTLKIRSTKLEDSAMYFCASSPGQFLSYTFGSGTRLTVV.

This chain joins TRBV28 and TRBJ2-7, with no clear D. V was cut by 7 bases and J by 1 base, with 8 bases left in between. CDR1 and CDR2 (germline): MDHEN, SYDVKM. The CDR3 contains 12 residues. This CDR3 is CASTRSSYEQYF. CDR3 DNA: TGTGCCAGCACCCGTAGTTCCTACGAGCAGTACTTC. Full variable domain (outside the CDR3, taken from reference TRBV28 and TRBJ2-7): DVKVTQSSRYLVKRTGEKVFLECVQDMDHENMFWYRQDPGLGLRLIYFSYDVKMKEKGDIPEGYSVSREKKERFSLILESASTNQTSMYLCASTRSSYEQYFGPGTRLTVT.

J is TRBJ2-7 and V is TRBV15; TRBD1 matches at 9 bases. The CDR3 sequence is 16 residues long. Trimming cost V 5 bases and J 2 bases; bases outside gene matches: 10. Germline V lookup: CDR1 LNHNV, CDR2 YYDKDF (reference sequence). CDR3 amino acids: CATSGLQGAGTYEQYF. CDR3 in DNA: TGTGCCACCAGCGGTCTACAGGGGGCGGGTACCTACGAGCAGTACTTC.

The CDR3 sequence: CASSSRTSGSSRGGELFF. In DNA form, the CDR3 reads TGTGCCAGCAGCTCCAGGACTAGCGGGAGCTCCCGTGGCGGGGAGCTGTTTTTT. This chain joins TRBV7-9 and TRBJ2-2; 13 bases line up with TRBD2. V lost 4 bases, J lost 7 bases, and 12 bases stayed unmatched. The CDR3 runs to 18 residues. Germline values: CDR1 SEHNR, CDR2 FQNEAQ (reference sequence).

This clone showed up just a few times. The rearrangement joins TRBV7-9 to TRBJ1-1; perhaps TRBD1 as D (5 bases). Deletions cut 1 base from V and 11 bases from J, with 14 bases between. CDR3 length equals 13 residues. Looked up from germline, CDR1 is SEHNR and CDR2 is FQNEAQ (reference sequence). The DNA of the CDR3 is TGTGCCAGCAGCTTAGTAGGCGGCAGGGCCGCTTTCTTT. Its protein product is CASSLVGGRAAFF.

The chain joins TRBV4-2 to TRBJ2-3; 9 nucleotides agree with TRBD2. CDR1 and CDR2 from the germline V gene are LGHNA and YNFKEQ. There are 15 residues in the CDR3. The J segment lost 6 bases and the V segment lost 0 bases, leaving 4 bases of the junction unmatched. CDR3 sequence reads: CASSQDGTSSDTQYF. The CDR3 coding sequence is TGTGCCAGCAGCCAAGATGGGACTAGCTCCGATACGCAGTATTTT.

The V gene is TRBV19, the J gene TRBJ1-5; a possible D gene is TRBD1 (5 bases). Germline CDR1 is LNHDA and CDR2 is SQIVND (reference sequence). The CDR3 is 16 residues long. V lost 6 bases and J 1 base, leaving 16 bases between the germline ends. This chain's CDR3 is CASSPREVGSNQPQHF. CDR3 DNA sequence: TGTGCCAGTAGCCCCAGGGAGGTGGGAAGCAATCAGCCCCAGCATTTT.

This chain uses TRBV7-9 with TRBJ2-1, with D maybe TRBD1 (6 bases). There are 12 residues in the CDR3. Between the trimmed V and J ends, which lost 3 bases and 8 bases, there was a span of 8 bases. The V gene's germline CDR1 is SEHNR and CDR2 FQNEAQ (reference sequence). The DNA of the CDR3 is TGTGCCAGCAGCTTCGGACAGTATGAGCAGTTCTTC. This sequence encodes CASSFGQYEQFF.

The V gene is TRBV7-9, the J gene TRBJ1-1; D gene ambiguous. Trimming took off 8 bases at V and 0 bases at J, with 7 bases between the two ends. This CDR3 is built from 12 residues. CDR1 SEHNR and CDR2 FQNEAQ come from the germline V gene (reference sequence). The CDR3 spells CASSRLNTEAFF. CDR3 bases: TGTGCCAGCTCACGGTTGAACACTGAAGCTTTCTTT.

The gene calls are TRBV28 and TRBJ2-7; the match to TRBD1 covers 10 bases. The CDR3 is 13 amino acids. V gave up 3 bases and J gave up 5 bases; unmatched junction bases: 1. Germline assignment: CDR1 MDHEN and CDR2 SYDVKM. CDR3 sequence (DNA): TGTGCCAGCAGTTTCGGGACAGGGGACGAGCAGTACTTC. This codes for CASSFGTGDEQYF.

This clone appeared a few times. This sequence joins TRBV28 and TRBJ2-2; TRBD2 matches at 10 bases. J was trimmed by 7 bases and V by 4 bases; bases with no gene match: 6. The CDR3 spans 15 residues. Germline values: CDR1 MDHEN, CDR2 SYDVKM. The CDR3 reads CASSSSGRAVGELFF. CDR3 nucleotide sequence: TGTGCCAGCAGTTCGAGCGGGAGGGCGGTCGGGGAGCTGTTTTTT.

In DNA form, the CDR3 reads TGTGCCAGCAGCCCTACTGGCGGGGCATTCAATGAGCAGTTCTTC. Translated, it gives CASSPTGGAFNEQFF. This chain uses TRBV5-4 with TRBJ2-1, with a weak D call TRBD2 (6 bases). Looked up from germline, CDR1 is SGHNT and CDR2 is YYREEE (reference sequence). Deletions cut 4 bases from V and 6 bases from J, with 17 bases between. The CDR3 is made up of 15 amino acids.

This rearrangement joins TRBV7-2 to TRBJ2-3; 7 bases fit TRBD1. The J segment lost 0 bases and the V segment lost 1 base, leaving 4 bases of the junction unmatched. The length of the CDR3 is 16 residues. The germline gives CDR1 SGHTA, CDR2 FQGNSA. CDR3 DNA sequence: TGTGCCAGCAGCTTAGGACAGGGACCTAGCACAGATACGCAGTATTTT. Its protein product is CASSLGQGPSTDTQYF.

This clone was observed a single time. DNA of the CDR3: TGCGCCAGCAGCCAGGACAAGGCCTCAAGCTTTAGCGGGGCTTACAATGAGCAGTTCTTC. This gives the protein CASSQDKASSFSGAYNEQFF. The gene calls are TRBV4-3 and TRBJ2-1, with 8 bases lining up with TRBD2. The V and J ends lost 3 bases and 4 bases, in that order; junction bases with no gene match: 20. This CDR3 region has 20 residues. CDR1 LGHNA and CDR2 YSLEER come from the germline V gene.

The chain recombines TRBV4-2 with TRBJ2-7; TRBD2 aligns across 7 bases. Germline CDR1 and CDR2: LGHNA and YNFKEQ. The V segment lost 4 bases and the J segment 1 base; nucleotides outside the gene matches: 19. This CDR3 is 19 amino acids long. CDR3 region: CASSLKILGEGPTSYEQYF. In DNA, the CDR3 is TGTGCCAGCAGCCTCAAGATACTTGGGGAGGGGCCCACTTCCTACGAGCAGTACTTC.